The 28 T cell receptor beta chains given below trace back to one sample, sequenced in a study of T cell responses to AZD1222 COVID-19 vaccine. Assay: immunoSEQ multiplex PCR; the TCRdb copy retains only in-frame clones and omits some. There are fewer than 200,000 clones in the sample; around 94% occur only once, and about 10% lies in the top ten. The sequenced sample was peripheral blood, obtained on day 0 of AZD1222 vaccination. Every receptor here comes from an adult in good health.

The count of this clone is one. The J gene is TRBJ2-7, the V gene TRBV5-1; 7 bases map to TRBD1. There are 15 residues in the CDR3. With V trimmed by 6 bases and J by 2 bases, 11 bases remained unmatched. Germline V gene sequence: CDR1 SGHRS, CDR2 YFSETQ. CDR3 bases: TGCGCCAGCAAAAACTCGGGACAGTCCGCCTACGAGCAGTACTTC. Protein sequence: CASKNSGQSAYEQYF.

This chain links TRBV18 with TRBJ1-5; 9 nucleotides agree with TRBD1. This CDR3 is built from 18 residues. CDR1 and CDR2 (germline): KGHSH, LQKENI. V was clipped by 3 bases and J by 4 bases; unmatched bases: 13. This chain's CDR3 is CASSPLAGTGLGNQPQHF. The CDR3 bases are TGTGCCAGCTCACCTCTAGCTGGGACAGGGTTAGGGAATCAGCCCCAGCATTTT.

The rearrangement links TRBV5-4 to TRBJ1-2; 10 bases align to TRBD1. CDR3 length: 14 residues. V trimming: 3 bases; J trimming: 2 bases; junction bases outside the gene matches: 1. Germline CDR1 SGHNT, CDR2 YYREEE (reference sequence). The CDR3 DNA is TGTGCCAGCAGCTCGGGACAGGGGAACTATGGCTACACCTTC. It is translated as CASSSGQGNYGYTF.

The rearrangement links TRBV6-5 to TRBJ2-3; weak D call: TRBD2 (6 bases). The CDR3 runs to 15 residues. Trimming cost V 2 bases and J 5 bases, with 14 bases left between them. CDR1 is MNHEY, CDR2 SVGAGI, per germline. CDR3 coding DNA: TGTGCCAGCAGTTACAAGCTAGCGACCGGAGATACGCAGTATTTT. Residues: CASSYKLATGDTQYF.

In this sample, this clone turned up once. The chain is built from TRBV19 and TRBJ1-1; D is possibly TRBD1 (6 bases). The ends were cut back, 6 bases at V and 0 bases at J, with 17 bases in the middle. Looked up from germline, CDR1 is LNHDA and CDR2 is SQIVND (reference sequence). The CDR3 has 16 residues. CDR3 coding DNA: TGTGCCAGTAGCTCACGCACGGGGACACTGAACACTGAAGCTTTCTTT. This sequence encodes CASSSRTGTLNTEAFF.

This chain uses TRBV11-2 with TRBJ1-1; no definite D call. Trimming removed 3 bases from V and 4 bases from J, with 6 bases in between. Germline V lookup: CDR1 SGHAT, CDR2 FQNNGV. The CDR3 covers 12 residues. CDR3 bases: TGTGCCAGCAGCTTGCAGCCCACTGAAGCTTTCTTT. Its protein product is CASSLQPTEAFF.

This chain joins TRBV6-1 and TRBJ2-1; D perhaps matches TRBD2 (5 bases). Germline V gene lookup returns CDR1 MNHNS and CDR2 SASEGT. The CDR3 loop spans 14 amino acids. The ends were cut back, 1 base at V and 6 bases at J, with 10 bases in the middle. The CDR3 DNA is TGTGCCAGCAGTGAAGAGTGGGAGCGCAATGAGCAGTTCTTC. Encoded protein: CASSEEWERNEQFF.

The chain recombines TRBV10-1 with TRBJ2-7, with TRBD1 matching 7 bases. Trimming removed 8 bases from V and 4 bases from J; junction bases left unmatched: 17. CDR3 length: 16 residues. From germline, CDR1 is WNHNN and CDR2 SYGVQD (reference sequence). CDR3 nucleotide sequence: TGCGCCAGCTATCCCCGGCAGGGGGTACTCTCGTACGAGCAGTACGTC. Its protein is CASYPRQGVLSYEQYV.

The chain is built from TRBV19 and TRBJ1-1, with 7 bases identical to TRBD1. Trimming at V came to 7 bases and at J to 2 bases, leaving 4 bases not matched to a gene. The germline V gene encodes CDR1 LNHDA and CDR2 SQIVND (reference sequence). CDR3 size: 13 residues. The CDR3 DNA reads TGTGCCAGTACTTCAGGGGGAAACACTGAAGCTTTCTTT. Translation: CASTSGGNTEAFF.

The V and J genes are TRBV2 and TRBJ1-5; 7 nucleotides match TRBD1. V lost 6 bases and J lost 0; bases outside the gene matches: 5. Germline V gene data show CDR1 as SNHLY and CDR2 as FYNNEI. The CDR3 runs to 15 residues. CDR3 nucleotide sequence: TGTGCCAGCAGGACGGACAGGTATAGCAATCAGCCCCAGCATTTT. Protein product: CASRTDRYSNQPQHF.

The DNA for the CDR3 is TGTGCCAGCAGCGGAACAAACACCATATATTTT. It codes for CASSGTNTIYF. The V and J genes are TRBV7-9 and TRBJ1-3; D remains unclear. V lost 5 bases, J lost 6 bases, and 5 bases lay in between. Looked up from germline, CDR1 is SEHNR and CDR2 is FQNEAQ (reference sequence). There are 11 residues in the CDR3. The full variable domain, rest sourced from reference TRBV7-9 and TRBJ1-3, is DTGVSQNPRHKITKRGQNVTFRCDPISEHNRLYWYRQTLGQGPEFLTYFQNEAQLEKSRLLSDRFSAERPKGSFSTLEIQRTEQGDSAMYLCASSGTNTIYFGEGSWLTVV.

The rearrangement links TRBV30 to TRBJ1-5, with D possibly matching TRBD1 (5 bases). This CDR3 spans 13 amino acids. With 4 bases removed from V and 3 bases from J, the gap between germline ends came to 10 bases. Per the germline V gene, CDR1 is GTSNPN and CDR2 is SVGIG (reference sequence). CDR3 nucleotide sequence: TGTGCCTGGAATAGGGGATCCAATCAGCCCCAGCATTTT. Amino acid sequence: CAWNRGSNQPQHF.

The V call is TRBV15, the J call TRBJ1-1; maybe TRBD1 (6 bases). Deletions cut 2 bases from V and 1 base from J, with 11 bases between. Germline assignment: CDR1 LNHNV and CDR2 YYDKDF (reference sequence). The CDR3 extends over 15 amino acids. The CDR3 nucleotides read TGTGCCACCAGCAGAACGGGACAATGGAACACTGAAGCTTTCTTT. Translation: CATSRTGQWNTEAFF.

The V call is TRBV5-5, the J call TRBJ2-7, with 7 bases fitting TRBD1. The CDR3 has 14 residues. V dropped 0 bases and J dropped 5; count of bases not matched to a gene: 5. CDR1 and CDR2 from the germline V gene are SGHKS and YYEKEE (reference sequence). The CDR3 protein is CASSLEQGSHEQYV. As DNA, the CDR3 is TGTGCCAGCAGCTTGGAACAGGGGTCCCACGAGCAGTACGTC.

The genes are TRBV4-3 and TRBJ1-6; the D is unclear. This CDR3 comprises 14 residues. Trimming removed 0 bases from V and 7 bases from J, with 7 bases in between. Germline V CDR1 and CDR2: LGHNA, YSLEER. The CDR3 DNA follows: TGCGCCAGCAGCCAAGATTTCACAAATTCACCCCTCCACTTT. Its protein product is CASSQDFTNSPLHF.

The chain uses TRBV3-1 (or the pseudogene TRBV3-2) and TRBJ1-5, with D unresolved. CDR1 and CDR2 (germline): LGHDT, YNNKEL (reference sequence). This CDR3 has 16 amino acids. V lost 4 bases, J lost 0 bases, and 13 bases lay in between. The CDR3 is CASSPSGSYSNQPQHF. The CDR3 DNA reads as TGTGCCAGCAGCCCATCTGGCAGTTATAGCAATCAGCCCCAGCATTTT.

V is TRBV6-1 and J is TRBJ2-4, with D perhaps matching TRBD2 (6 bases). The germline CDR1 and CDR2 sequences are MNHNS and SASEGT. V was pared by 2 bases and J by 7 bases, with 21 bases between. The CDR3 extends over 17 amino acids. In DNA form, the CDR3 reads TGTGCCAGCAGTGAAACCTGGTCCCTCGGGGGAAAGAACATTCAGTACTTC. This translates into CASSETWSLGGKNIQYF.

The chain recombines TRBV6-1 with TRBJ1-5, with D hard to call. Trimming stripped 3 bases from V and 6 bases from J, with 6 bases between. CDR1 MNHNS and CDR2 SASEGT come from the germline V gene. This CDR3 has 12 amino acids. CDR3 sequence: CASSDPVQPQHF. As DNA, the CDR3 is TGTGCCAGCAGTGACCCTGTTCAGCCCCAGCATTTT.

This clone appeared once. This chain links TRBV4-2 with TRBJ2-1; D possibly matches TRBD1 or TRBD2 (5 bases each). Germline CDR1 is LGHNA and CDR2 is YNFKEQ. Trimming left V 4 bases short and J 10 bases short, with 8 bases between. The CDR3 length is 11 residues. The DNA for the CDR3 is TGTGCCAGCAGCCGGGGGAAGGAGCAGTTCTTC. Protein sequence: CASSRGKEQFF.

Note on this clone: Relative to the germline gene, one junction end is altered; a read error may explain this. The chain uses TRBV7-2 and TRBJ1-1; 9 positions match TRBD1. Germline-derived CDR1 and CDR2 are SGHTA and FQGNSA. The CDR3 covers 15 residues. The CDR3 DNA reads TGTGCCAGCAGCCTAGCGGACAGGGGGAACACTGAAGCTTTCTTT. Protein sequence: CASSLADRGNTEAFF.

This chain connects TRBV29-1 to TRBJ1-3; 7 nucleotides align to TRBD1. CDR3 length: 15 residues. Per the germline V gene, CDR1 is SQVTM and CDR2 is ANQGSEA. V shed 7 bases, J shed 0 bases, and the junction held 9 bases outside the gene matches. The CDR3 bases are TGCAGCGCAGGGGACAGCTTGGCCTCTGGAAACACCATATATTTT. This gives the protein CSAGDSLASGNTIYF.

The genes are TRBV6-2 or TRBV6-3 and TRBJ1-1; D gene ambiguous. Germline V CDR1 and CDR2: MNHEY, SVGEGT. CDR3 size: 13 residues. Trimming left V 5 bases short and J 6 bases short, with 13 bases between. CDR3 region: CASSLTWTSEAFF. The CDR3, as DNA: TGTGCCAGCAGTCTAACCTGGACCTCTGAAGCTTTCTTT.

This rearrangement joins TRBV7-6 to TRBJ2-6; 9 nucleotides agree with TRBD1. The CDR3 runs to 18 residues. V was pared by 5 bases and J by 0 bases, with 8 bases of the junction left unmatched. Germline CDR1 SGHVS, CDR2 FNYEAQ. The CDR3 here is CASSARPGQGSGANVLTF. The CDR3 coding sequence is TGTGCCAGCAGCGCGAGGCCGGGACAGGGCTCTGGGGCCAACGTCCTGACTTTC. Full variable domain (missing parts from reference TRBV7-6 and TRBJ2-6): GAGVSQSPRYKVTKRGQDVALRCDPISGHVSLYWYRQALGQGPEFLTYFNYEAQQDKSGLPNDRFSAERPEGSISTLTIQRTEQRDSAMYRCASSARPGQGSGANVLTFGAGSRLTVL.

Comments on this clone: Different DNA sequences within this sample yield the same CDR3. This CDR3 is CASSPGRNTEAFF. CDR3 sequence (DNA): TGTGCCAGCTCACCCGGTCGGAACACTGAAGCTTTCTTT. This chain uses TRBV18 with TRBJ1-1, with D unclear. The V end was cut by 3 bases, the J end by 1 base, with 6 bases between. Germline CDR1 is KGHSH and CDR2 is LQKENI. The CDR3 is 13 amino acids.

This clone was picked up one time. The chain has TRBV11-3 and TRBJ2-3; D remains unclear. Trimming stripped 5 bases from V and 0 bases from J, with 6 bases between. The CDR3 sequence is 13 residues long. CDR1 is SGHNT and CDR2 is YENEEA in the germline V gene. CDR3 loop: CASSLLSTDTQYF. The CDR3 DNA follows: TGTGCCAGCAGCCTCTTAAGCACAGATACGCAGTATTTT.

The genes are TRBV4-3 and TRBJ2-3; TRBD2 is a possible D gene (6 bases). The germline V gene has CDR1 LGHNA and CDR2 YSLEER. V lost 1 base to trimming and J lost 2 bases, with 16 bases between them. The CDR3 has 17 residues. CDR3 in DNA: TGCGCCAGCAGCCAAGGGCCGGCAGGAGGGCCCACAGATACGCAGTATTTT. It yields the protein CASSQGPAGGPTDTQYF.

The CDR3: CASSQEVTSGANVLTF. In DNA, the CDR3 is TGTGCCAGCAGCCAGGAGGTAACCTCTGGGGCCAACGTCCTGACTTTC. The chain is built from TRBV4-2 and TRBJ2-6; TRBD2 is a possible D gene (5 bases). Trimming pared 3 bases from V and 0 bases from J, leaving 9 bases between. CDR1 and CDR2 (germline): LGHNA, YNFKEQ. The CDR3 totals 16 residues.

The gene calls are TRBV5-1 and TRBJ1-1; perhaps TRBD1 as D (5 bases). This CDR3 comprises 12 residues. Looked up from germline, CDR1 is SGHRS and CDR2 is YFSETQ. The V end was cut by 2 bases, the J end by 5 bases, with 7 bases between. CDR3 coding DNA: TGCGCCAGCAGCTTAGAGGGGACTGAAGCTTTCTTT. Translation gives CASSLEGTEAFF. The complete variable domain, with remaining parts taken from reference TRBV5-1 and TRBJ1-1, reads KAGVTQTPRYLIKTRGQQVTLSCSPISGHRSVSWYQQTPGQGLQFLFEYFSETQRNKGNFPGRFSGRQFSNSRSEMNVSTLELGDSALYLCASSLEGTEAFFGQGTRLTVV.